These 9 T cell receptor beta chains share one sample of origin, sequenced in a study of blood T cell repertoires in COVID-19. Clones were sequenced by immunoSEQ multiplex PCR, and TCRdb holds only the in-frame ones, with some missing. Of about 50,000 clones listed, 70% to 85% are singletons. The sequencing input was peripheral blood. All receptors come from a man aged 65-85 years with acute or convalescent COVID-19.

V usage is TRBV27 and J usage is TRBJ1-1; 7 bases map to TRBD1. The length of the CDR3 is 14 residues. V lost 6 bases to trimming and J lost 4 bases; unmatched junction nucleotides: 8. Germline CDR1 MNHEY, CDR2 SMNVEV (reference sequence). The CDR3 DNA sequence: TGTGCCAGCAGGGTCGGGACAGCGGGCACTGAAGCTTTCTTT. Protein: CASRVGTAGTEAFF.

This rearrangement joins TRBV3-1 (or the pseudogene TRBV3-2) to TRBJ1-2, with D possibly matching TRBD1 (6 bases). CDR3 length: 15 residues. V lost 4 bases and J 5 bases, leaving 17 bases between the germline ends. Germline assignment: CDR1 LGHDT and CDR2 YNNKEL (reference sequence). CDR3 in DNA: TGTGCCAGCAGCCTAGAGTTCAGGGGCGAGTATGGCTACACCTTC. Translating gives CASSLEFRGEYGYTF.

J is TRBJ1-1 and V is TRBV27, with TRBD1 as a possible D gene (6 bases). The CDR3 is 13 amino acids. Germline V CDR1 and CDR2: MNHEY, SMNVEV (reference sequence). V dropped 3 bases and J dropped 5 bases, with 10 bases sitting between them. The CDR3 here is CASSFTGYTEAFF. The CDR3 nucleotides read TGTGCCAGCAGTTTTACAGGGTATACTGAAGCTTTCTTT.

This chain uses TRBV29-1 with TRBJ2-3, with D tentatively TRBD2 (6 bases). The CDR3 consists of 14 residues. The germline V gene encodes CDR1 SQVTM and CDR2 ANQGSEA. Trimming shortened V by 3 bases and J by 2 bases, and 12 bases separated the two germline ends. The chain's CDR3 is CSVDPTGLTDTQYF. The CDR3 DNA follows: TGCAGCGTTGATCCGACGGGACTCACAGATACGCAGTATTTT.

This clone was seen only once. The CDR3 sequence: CAGREGPNEQFF. The CDR3 DNA reads TGTGCAGGGCGGGAGGGCCCCAATGAGCAGTTCTTC. The chain carries TRBV2 and TRBJ2-1; TRBD2 aligns across 9 bases. Germline V gene sequence: CDR1 SNHLY, CDR2 FYNNEI. This CDR3 has 12 residues. The full variable domain, in which reference TRBV2 and TRBJ2-1 provide the parts outside the CDR3, is EPEVTQTPSHQVTQMGQEVILRCVPISNHLYFYWYRQILGQKVEFLVSFYNNEISEKSEIFDDQFSVERPDGSNFTLKIRSTKLEDSAMYFCAGREGPNEQFFGPGTRLTVL.

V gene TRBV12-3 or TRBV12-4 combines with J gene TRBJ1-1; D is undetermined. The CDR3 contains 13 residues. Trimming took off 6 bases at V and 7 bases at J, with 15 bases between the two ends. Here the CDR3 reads CASSRIQGSEAFF. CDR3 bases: TGTGCCAGCAGCCGCATCCAAGGGAGTGAAGCTTTCTTT.

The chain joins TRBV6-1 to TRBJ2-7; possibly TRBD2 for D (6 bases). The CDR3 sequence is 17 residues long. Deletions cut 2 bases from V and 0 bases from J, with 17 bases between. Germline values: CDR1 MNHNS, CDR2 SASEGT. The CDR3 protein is CASSELRGAVGSYEQYF. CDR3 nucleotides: TGTGCCAGCAGTGAACTCCGCGGGGCGGTAGGCTCCTACGAGCAGTACTTC.

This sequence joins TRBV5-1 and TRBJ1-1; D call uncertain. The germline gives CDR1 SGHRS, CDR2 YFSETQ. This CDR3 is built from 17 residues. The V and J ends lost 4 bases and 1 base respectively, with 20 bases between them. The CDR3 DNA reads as TGCGCCAGCAGCCCAGAAAAGGGTGGAGGAGAGAACACTGAAGCTTTCTTT. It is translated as CASSPEKGGGENTEAFF. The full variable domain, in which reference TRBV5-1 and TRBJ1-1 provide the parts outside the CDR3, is KAGVTQTPRYLIKTRGQQVTLSCSPISGHRSVSWYQQTPGQGLQFLFEYFSETQRNKGNFPGRFSGRQFSNSRSEMNVSTLELGDSALYLCASSPEKGGGENTEAFFGQGTRLTVV.

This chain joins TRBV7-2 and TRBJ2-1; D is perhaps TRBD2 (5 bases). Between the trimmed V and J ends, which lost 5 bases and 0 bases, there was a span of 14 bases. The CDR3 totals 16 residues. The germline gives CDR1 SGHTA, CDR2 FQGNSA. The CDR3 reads CASSPSAVSSYNEQFF. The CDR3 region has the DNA TGTGCCAGCAGCCCCTCAGCGGTTAGCTCCTACAATGAGCAGTTCTTC.